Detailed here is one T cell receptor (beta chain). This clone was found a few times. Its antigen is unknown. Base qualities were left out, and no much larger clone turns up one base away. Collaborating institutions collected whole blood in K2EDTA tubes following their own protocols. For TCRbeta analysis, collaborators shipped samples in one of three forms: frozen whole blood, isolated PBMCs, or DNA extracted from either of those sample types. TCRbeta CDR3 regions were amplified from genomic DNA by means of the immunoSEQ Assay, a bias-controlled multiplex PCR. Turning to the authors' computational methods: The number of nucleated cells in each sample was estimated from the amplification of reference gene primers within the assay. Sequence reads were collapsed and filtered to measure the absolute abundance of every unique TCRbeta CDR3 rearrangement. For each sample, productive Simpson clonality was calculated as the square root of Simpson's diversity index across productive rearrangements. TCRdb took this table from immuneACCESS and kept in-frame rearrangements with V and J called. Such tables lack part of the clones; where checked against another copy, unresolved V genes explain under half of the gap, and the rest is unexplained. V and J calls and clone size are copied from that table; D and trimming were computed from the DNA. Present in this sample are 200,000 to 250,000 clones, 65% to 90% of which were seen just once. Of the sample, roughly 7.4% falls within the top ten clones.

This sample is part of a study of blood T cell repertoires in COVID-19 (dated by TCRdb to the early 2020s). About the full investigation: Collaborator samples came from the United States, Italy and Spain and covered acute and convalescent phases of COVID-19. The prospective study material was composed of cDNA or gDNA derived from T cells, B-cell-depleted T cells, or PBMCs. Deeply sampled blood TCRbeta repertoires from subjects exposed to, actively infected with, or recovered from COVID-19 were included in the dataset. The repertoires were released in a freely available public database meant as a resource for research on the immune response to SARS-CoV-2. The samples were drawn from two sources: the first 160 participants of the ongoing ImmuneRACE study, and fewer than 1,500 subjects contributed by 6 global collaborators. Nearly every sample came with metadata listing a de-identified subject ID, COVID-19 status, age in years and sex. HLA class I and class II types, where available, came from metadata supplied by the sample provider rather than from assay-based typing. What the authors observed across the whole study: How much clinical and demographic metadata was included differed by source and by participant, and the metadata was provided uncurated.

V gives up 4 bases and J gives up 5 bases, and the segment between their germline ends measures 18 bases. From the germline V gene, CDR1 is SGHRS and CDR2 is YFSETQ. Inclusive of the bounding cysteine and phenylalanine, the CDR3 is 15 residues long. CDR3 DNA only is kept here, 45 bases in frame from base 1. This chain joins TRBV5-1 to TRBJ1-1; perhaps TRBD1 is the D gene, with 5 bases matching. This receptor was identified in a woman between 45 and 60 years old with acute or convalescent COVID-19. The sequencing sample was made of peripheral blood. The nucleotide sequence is TGCGCCAGCAGCCCCGACAGTCCGACCGGGACTGAAGCTTTCTTT. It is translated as CASSPDSPTGTEAFF.